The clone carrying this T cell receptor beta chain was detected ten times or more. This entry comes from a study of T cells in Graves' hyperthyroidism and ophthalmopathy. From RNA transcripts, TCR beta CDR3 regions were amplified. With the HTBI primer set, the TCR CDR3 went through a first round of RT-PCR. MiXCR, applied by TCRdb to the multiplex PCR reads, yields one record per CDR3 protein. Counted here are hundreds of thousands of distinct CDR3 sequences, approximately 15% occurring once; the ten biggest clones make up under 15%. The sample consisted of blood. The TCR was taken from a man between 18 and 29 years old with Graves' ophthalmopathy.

CDR3 coding DNA: TGTGCCAGCTCACCACTATCGGGCGGGACCTACGAGCAGTACTTC. Its translation is CASSPLSGGTYEQYF. The rearrangement joins TRBV18 to TRBJ2-7; D perhaps matches TRBD2 (6 bases). CDR1 is KGHSH, CDR2 LQKENI, per germline. V was pared by 1 base and J by 2 bases, with 12 bases between. The CDR3 extends over 15 amino acids.